These 10 T cell receptor beta chains were all obtained from the same sample, sequenced in a study of T cells in Graves' hyperthyroidism and ophthalmopathy. Amplification yielded TCR beta CDR3 regions, with RNA transcripts as the source. A first-round RT-PCR of the TCR CDR3 used the HTBI primer set. TCRdb recomputed calls from the multiplex PCR reads with MiXCR, one row per CDR3 protein. The sample lists around 360,000 distinct CDR3 sequences, 15% seen once, with roughly a fifth in the top ten. Sequences were obtained from blood. The receptors stem from a woman aged 60-75 years with Graves' ophthalmopathy.

The V and J genes are TRBV6-2 or TRBV6-3 and TRBJ2-3; TRBD2 aligns across 11 bases. The junction had 7 bases not matched to a gene; V was cut back by 6 bases and J by 2 bases. CDR1 MNHEY and CDR2 SVGEGT come from the germline V gene. The CDR3 length is 16 residues. Here the CDR3 DNA reads TGTGCCAGCAGATCAATAGCGGGAGGGTTCACAGATACGCAGTATTTT. Translated, it gives CASRSIAGGFTDTQYF.

This clonotype turned up a few times. This chain connects TRBV4-1 to TRBJ2-2, with 8 bases matching TRBD2. Germline loops: CDR1 MGHRA, CDR2 YSYEKL. CDR3 length equals 16 residues. V gave up 0 bases and J gave up 5 bases; unmatched junction bases: 5. The CDR3, as DNA: TGCGCCAGCAGCCAAGAGGGACTAGTTTTAACCGGGGAGCTGTTTTTT. Amino acid sequence: CASSQEGLVLTGELFF.

The table lists this clonotype with a few counts. The CDR3, as DNA: TGTGCCAGCAGCCAGAGACTAGCGGGAGGGGGGCACAATGAGCAGTTCTTC. It translates to CASSQRLAGGGHNEQFF. The rearrangement joins TRBV11-3 to TRBJ2-1; TRBD2 matches 14 bases. The CDR3 sequence is 17 residues long. From germline, CDR1 is SGHNT and CDR2 YENEEA. Trimming at V came to 5 bases and at J to 5 bases, leaving 8 bases not matched to a gene.

This clonotype was counted only a few times. Here the CDR3 reads CASSPLSARGGNTEAFF. CDR3 sequence (DNA): TGTGCCAGCAGCCCGCTATCAGCCCGGGGAGGCAACACTGAAGCTTTCTTT. The chain employs TRBV3-1 and TRBJ1-1; no clear D. The length of the CDR3 is 17 residues. V was cut by 4 bases and J by 2 bases, with 20 bases left in between. Per germline, CDR1 LGHDT and CDR2 YNNKEL (reference sequence).

The chain carries TRBV7-9 and TRBJ2-6, with a tentative D call TRBD2 (6 bases). The V end was cut by 5 bases, the J end by 1 base, with 15 bases between. Per germline, CDR1 SEHNR and CDR2 FQNEAQ (reference sequence). The CDR3 covers 17 residues. Written as DNA, the CDR3 is TGTGCCAGCAGCCCTACGACTAGTTTTTCTGGGGCCAACGTCCTGACTTTC. Its translation is CASSPTTSFSGANVLTF.

This clonotype showed up many times. The chain joins TRBV5-1 to TRBJ2-1, with TRBD2 as a possible D gene (5 bases). The CDR3 is 15 residues long. V lost 0 bases to trimming and J lost 9 bases, with 16 bases between them. Germline CDR1 is SGHRS and CDR2 is YFSETQ. DNA for the CDR3: TGCGCCAGCAGCTTGGACCGGGAAGGGTTGGGTGAGCAGTTCTTC. Amino acids: CASSLDREGLGEQFF.

This clonotype was seen a few times. V and J are TRBV12-3 or TRBV12-4 and TRBJ1-1; D unresolved. CDR3 size: 13 residues. The V and J ends lost 2 bases and 6 bases respectively, with 10 bases between them. The CDR3 nucleotides read TGTGCCAGCAGTTTATTAGGTTCCCCTGAAGCTTTCTTT. Translating it yields CASSLLGSPEAFF.

The genes are TRBV28 and TRBJ2-5, with 12 bases that match TRBD2. Germline CDR1 reads MDHEN; CDR2 reads SYDVKM. The J segment lost 2 bases and the V segment lost 6 bases, leaving 16 bases of the junction unmatched. The CDR3 covers 19 residues. The chain's CDR3 is CASSSPGLAGTLIQETQYF. The CDR3, as DNA: TGTGCCAGCAGCTCCCCGGGACTAGCGGGCACACTCATTCAAGAGACCCAGTACTTC.

This clonotype has just one count. This chain links TRBV6-1 with TRBJ2-1; perhaps TRBD2 as D (6 bases). Germline V gene sequence: CDR1 MNHNS, CDR2 SASEGT. V was trimmed by 1 base and J by 5 bases, leaving 21 bases between them. This CDR3 region has 18 residues. CDR3 bases: TGTGCCAGCAGTGAAGATGATGGGACTCCCCTAACTCACAATGAGCAGTTCTTC. Amino acids: CASSEDDGTPLTHNEQFF.

V gene TRBV9 combines with J gene TRBJ2-3; the D is unclear. The V and J ends lost 2 bases and 2 bases respectively, with 6 bases between them. CDR3 length equals 13 residues. The germline V gene has CDR1 SGDLS and CDR2 YYNGEE. The CDR3 loop reads CASSVESTDTQYF. DNA of the CDR3: TGTGCCAGCAGCGTCGAATCCACAGATACGCAGTATTTT.